This entry is about one T cell receptor beta chain. Its recognized antigen is unknown. Per-nucleotide qualities are absent, and no much larger clonotype sits a single base away. The sample is drawn from a study of persistence of HIV-infected CD4 T cells (dated by TCRdb to 2018 to 2021). A note on the overall study: The study isolated CMV- and HIV-1 Gag-responding CD4+ T cells from ART-treated individuals to examine antigen-driven clonal expansion of HIV-1-infected cells. Participants had been on suppressive ART for a median of about eight years. Peripheral blood samples of up to about 200 mL were taken at multiple time points, with the exception of a couple of participants who underwent leukapheresis at a single time point. TCRbeta sequencing assessed the clonality of all cells in each sorted population, while proviral sequencing assessed the clonality of infected cells. In the cross-participant TCR cluster analysis, about eight participants were included for CMV and roughly seven participants were included for Gag.

Results and caveats for the whole study, not just this receptor: Within the same sorted populations, how oligoclonal the TCRs were correlated with how oligoclonal the proviruses were. TCRbeta richness in CMV- and Gag-responding cells was significantly lower than in anti-CD3/anti-CD28-responding cells; CMV-responding cells had higher oligoclonality than CD3/CD28-stimulated and Gag-responding cells. Antigen-responding cells were enriched for expanded CDR3beta sequences that were degenerate, which suggests that CD4+ responses to CMV and Gag underwent convergent selection. Bulk TCR analyses could not be limited to the rare CMV-responding cells that actually contained HIV-1 proviruses. The study involved few individuals and tested only a limited range of antigens.

This sample's treatment or condition label indicates: suppressive antiretroviral therapy. A pool of overlapping HIV-1 Gag 15-mer peptides was used at approximately 0.93 ug per peptide per mL for cell stimulation. Memory populations depleted of antigen-responding cells were obtained by sorting nonresponding CD40L-negative CD69-negative CD45RO-high memory CD4+ T cells. Participants were HIV-1-infected adults who started suppressive ART during chronic infection. Participants had undetectable plasma HIV-1 RNA below 50 copies/mL for at least 4 years. To be included, participants needed a CD4+ T cell count above 400 cells/uL and a positive CMV serology. Before stimulation, PBMCs were isolated using density centrifugation and depleted of CD8+ T cells. For less than 20 hours, the CD8-depleted PBMCs were stimulated with anti-CD28/CD49d costimulation, a CD40-blocking antibody, and enfuvirtide to prevent new infections. Cell sorting was performed on a Beckman Coulter MoFlo Legacy or XDP sorter, and dead cells were excluded with propidium iodide. The QIAamp DNA Mini Kit was used for genomic DNA extraction from samples above one million cells, and the Quick-DNA Microprep Kit was used otherwise.

The immunoSEQ hsTCRB assay version 4 in survey mode was used to sequence TCRbeta repertoires from genomic DNA. For TCRbeta sequencing, genomic DNA was diluted to around 9.7 ng/uL, with up to 1 ug used per sample. The authors' analysis ran thus. ImmunoSeq Analyzer 3.0 was used for analysis of TCRbeta data, and diversity was computed on productive nucleotide rearrangements. Using the Immunarch R package, lower-bound TCR diversity was estimated with the improved Chao index and clonality was estimated with the Gini coefficient. When different nucleotide rearrangements encoded the same CDR3beta amino acid sequence, each rearrangement was treated as a distinct clonotype. Differential abundance analysis identified TCRbeta sequences significantly enriched in antigen-responding cells relative to anti-CD3/anti-CD28-activated cells. GLIPH2 grouped TCRs by predicted peptide-MHC specificity, both within each participant and across combined participant data sets. Sourced from immuneACCESS, this table was stored by TCRdb with only in-frame sequences that have V and J called. A share of the clones is absent; for the studies checked, an unresolved V gene accounts for under half, and the remainder has no known explanation. V and J calls plus clone size are reproduced from that table; the DNA served to infer D and trimming. In all, the sample holds roughly 32,000 clones, and roughly 82% of those were seen once. 18% of the sample goes to the ten largest clones.

CDR1 and CDR2 are read off the germline V gene as SGHVS and FNYEAQ. V is shortened by 4 bases, J by 3 bases, and the region joining them spans 7 bases. From the cysteine up to the phenylalanine, the CDR3 has a length of 13 residues. Just CDR3 DNA is preserved here, 39 bases in frame from base 1. The sequencing here drew on CD4+ T cells sorted from PBMCs after roughly 17-hour stimulation, taken from a patient who received antiretroviral therapy. This specimen's cell subset or site label, interpreted: CD40L-CD69- CD45RO-high memory CD4 T cells not responding to Gag peptides. The chain is assembled from TRBV7-6 and TRBJ1-5, with the D segment identity uncertain. This receptor was identified in an adult woman with HIV who was CMV-seropositive. The nucleotide sequence reads as follows: TGTGCCAGCAGCTCAAACATCAATCAGCCCCAGCATTTT. Its amino acids are CASSSNINQPQHF.